This T cell receptor (beta chain) was obtained from a study of regulatory T cells in long-lasting Graves disease. Time point in this sample: newly diagnosed GD, antithyroid drugs for less than 3 months. The TCR library was made from RNA that had been extracted from PBMCs in TRIzol. Arm-PCR with iRepertoire HTBI primers amplified the CDR3 regions for these TCR beta libraries. TCRdb re-called the multiplex PCR reads through MiXCR, storing one row per CDR3 protein. The table lists 400,000 to 550,000 distinct CDR3 sequences, about a sixth of them singletons. The CDR3 has 13 amino acids. With 8 bases removed from V and 6 bases from J, the gap between germline ends came to 14 bases. Germline values: CDR1 SNHLY, CDR2 FYNNEI. A further study also used this sample, focusing on T cells in Graves' hyperthyroidism and ophthalmopathy.

The chain combines TRBV2 with TRBJ2-1; possibly TRBD1 for D (6 bases). Sample: peripheral blood mononuclear cells (PBMCs), taken at new diagnosis, from a patient treated with antithyroid drugs. This sequence was found in a woman aged 18-29 years with Graves disease. CDR3 in amino acids: CASLQDRLNEQFF. DNA of the CDR3: TGTGCCAGCCTCCAGGACAGACTCAATGAGCAGTTCTTC.